This T cell receptor beta chain is drawn from a study of T cells in Graves' hyperthyroidism and ophthalmopathy. The overall study: The initial diagnosis was the point when peripheral blood was collected, ahead of any treatment.

This clonotype was observed many times. RNA transcripts were the template for amplifying TCR beta CDR3 regions. The HTBI set primed first-round TCR CDR3 RT-PCR. From the multiplex PCR reads, TCRdb called clonotypes with MiXCR, one entry per CDR3 protein. The sample includes about 840,000 distinct CDR3 sequences, around 38% of them seen just once. Trimming removed 7 bases from V and 3 bases from J, with 12 bases in between. This CDR3 is built from 12 residues. Germline values: CDR1 SQVTM, CDR2 ANQGSEA. The chain combines TRBV29-1 with TRBJ2-5; D is undetermined. Input material: blood. This receptor was taken from a man younger than 35 with Graves' hyperthyroidism. The CDR3 DNA reads TGCAGCGCCCAGCTCCAGGAAGAGACCCAGTACTTC. It translates to CSAQLQEETQYF.